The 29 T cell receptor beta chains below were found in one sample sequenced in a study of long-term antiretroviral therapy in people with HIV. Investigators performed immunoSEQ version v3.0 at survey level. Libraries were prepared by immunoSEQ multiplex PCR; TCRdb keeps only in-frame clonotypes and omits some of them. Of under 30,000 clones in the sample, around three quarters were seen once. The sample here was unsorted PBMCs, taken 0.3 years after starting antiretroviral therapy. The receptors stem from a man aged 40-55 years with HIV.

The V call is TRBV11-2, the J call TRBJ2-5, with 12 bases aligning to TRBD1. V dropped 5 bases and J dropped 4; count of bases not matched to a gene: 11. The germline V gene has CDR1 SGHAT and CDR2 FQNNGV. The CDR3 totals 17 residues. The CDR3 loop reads CASSRGQGALSLETQYF. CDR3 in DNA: TGTGCCAGCAGCCGGGGACAGGGGGCGCTTAGTTTAGAGACCCAGTACTTC.

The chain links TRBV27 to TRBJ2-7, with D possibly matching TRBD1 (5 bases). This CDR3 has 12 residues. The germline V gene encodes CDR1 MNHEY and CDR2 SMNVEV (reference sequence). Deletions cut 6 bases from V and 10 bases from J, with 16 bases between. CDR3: CASRTDNLKQYF. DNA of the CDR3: TGTGCCAGCAGAACGGACAATCTAAAACAGTACTTC.

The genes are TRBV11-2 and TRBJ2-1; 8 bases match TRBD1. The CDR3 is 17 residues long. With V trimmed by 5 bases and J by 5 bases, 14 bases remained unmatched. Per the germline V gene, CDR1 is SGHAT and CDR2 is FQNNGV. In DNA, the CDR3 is TGTGCCAGCAGCCTCCGGGGACAGGAGTTCGTGGACAATGAGCAGTTCTTC. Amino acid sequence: CASSLRGQEFVDNEQFF. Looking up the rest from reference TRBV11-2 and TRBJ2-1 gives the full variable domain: EAGVAQSPRYKIIEKRQSVAFWCNPISGHATLYWYQQILGQGPKLLIQFQNNGVVDDSQLPKDRFSAERLKGVDSTLKIQPAKLEDSAVYLCASSLRGQEFVDNEQFFGPGTRLTVL.

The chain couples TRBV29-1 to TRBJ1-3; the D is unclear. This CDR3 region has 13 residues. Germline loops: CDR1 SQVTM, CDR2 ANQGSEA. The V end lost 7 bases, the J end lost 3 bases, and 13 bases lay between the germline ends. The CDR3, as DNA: TGCAGCGGTCTGCGAGGAGGTGGAAACACCATATATTTT. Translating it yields CSGLRGGGNTIYF.

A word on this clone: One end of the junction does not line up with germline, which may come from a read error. The CDR3 region has the DNA TGTGCCAGCTCATCACCCTCCTACAATGAGCAGTTCTTC. Its protein is CASSSPSYNEQFF. This chain links TRBV18 with TRBJ2-1; D unresolved. This CDR3 is built from 13 residues. Germline CDR1 and CDR2: KGHSH and LQKENI.

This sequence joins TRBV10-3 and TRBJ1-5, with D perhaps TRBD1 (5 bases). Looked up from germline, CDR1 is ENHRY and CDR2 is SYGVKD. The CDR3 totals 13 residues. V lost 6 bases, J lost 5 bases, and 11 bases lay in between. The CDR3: CAIRGQEDQPQHF. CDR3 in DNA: TGTGCCATCAGGGGGCAGGAGGATCAGCCCCAGCATTTT.

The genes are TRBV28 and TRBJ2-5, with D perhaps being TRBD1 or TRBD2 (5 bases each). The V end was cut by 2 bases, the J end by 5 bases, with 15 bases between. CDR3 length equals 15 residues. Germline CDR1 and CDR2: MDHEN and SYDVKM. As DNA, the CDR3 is TGTGCCAGCAGTTTAAGAGGGGCAGGGATCGAGACCCAGTACTTC. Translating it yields CASSLRGAGIETQYF.

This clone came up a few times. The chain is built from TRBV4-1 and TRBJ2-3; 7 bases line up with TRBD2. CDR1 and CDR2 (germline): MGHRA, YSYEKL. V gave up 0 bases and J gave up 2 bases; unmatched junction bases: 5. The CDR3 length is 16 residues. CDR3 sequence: CASSQDSGRSTDTQYF. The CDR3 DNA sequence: TGCGCCAGCAGCCAAGATTCCGGGAGGTCCACAGATACGCAGTATTTT.

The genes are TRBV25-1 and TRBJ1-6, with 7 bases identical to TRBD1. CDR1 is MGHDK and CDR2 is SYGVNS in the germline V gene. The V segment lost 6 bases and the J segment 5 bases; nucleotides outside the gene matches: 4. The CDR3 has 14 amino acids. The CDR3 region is CASSPGQHNSPLHF. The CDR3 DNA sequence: TGTGCCAGCAGCCCGGGACAGCATAATTCACCCCTCCACTTT. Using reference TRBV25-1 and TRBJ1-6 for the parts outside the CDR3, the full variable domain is EADIYQTPRYLVIGTGKKITLECSQTMGHDKMYWYQQDPGMELHLIHYSYGVNSTEKGDLSSESTVSRIRTEHFPLTLESARPSHTSQYLCASSPGQHNSPLHFGNGTRLTVT.

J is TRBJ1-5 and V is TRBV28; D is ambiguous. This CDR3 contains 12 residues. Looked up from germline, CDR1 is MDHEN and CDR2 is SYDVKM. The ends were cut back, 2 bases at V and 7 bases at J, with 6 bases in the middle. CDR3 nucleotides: TGTGCCAGCAGTTTAGTGAAGCAGCCCCAGCATTTT. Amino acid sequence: CASSLVKQPQHF.

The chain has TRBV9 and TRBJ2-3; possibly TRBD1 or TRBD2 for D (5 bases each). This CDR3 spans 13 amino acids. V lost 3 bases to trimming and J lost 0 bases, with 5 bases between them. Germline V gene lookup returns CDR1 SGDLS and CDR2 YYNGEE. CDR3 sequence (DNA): TGTGCCAGCAGCGGGGACAGCACAGATACGCAGTATTTT. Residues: CASSGDSTDTQYF.

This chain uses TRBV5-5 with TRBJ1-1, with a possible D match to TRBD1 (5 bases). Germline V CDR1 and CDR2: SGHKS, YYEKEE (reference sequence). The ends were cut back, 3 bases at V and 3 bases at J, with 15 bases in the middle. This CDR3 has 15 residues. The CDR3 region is CASSSGPVRDTEAFF. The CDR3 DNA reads TGTGCCAGCAGCTCGGGACCGGTCAGGGACACTGAAGCTTTCTTT.

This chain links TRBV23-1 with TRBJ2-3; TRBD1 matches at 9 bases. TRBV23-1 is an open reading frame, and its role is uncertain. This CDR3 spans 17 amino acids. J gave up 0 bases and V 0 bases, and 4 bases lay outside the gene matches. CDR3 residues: CASSQSGQGVSTDTQYF. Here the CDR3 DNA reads TGCGCCAGCAGTCAATCGGGACAGGGAGTCAGCACAGATACGCAGTATTTT.

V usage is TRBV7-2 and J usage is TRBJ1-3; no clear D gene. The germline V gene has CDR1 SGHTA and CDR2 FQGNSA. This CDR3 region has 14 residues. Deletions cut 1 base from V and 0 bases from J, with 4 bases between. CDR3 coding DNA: TGTGCCAGCAGCTTAGGAGTCTCTGGAAACACCATATATTTT. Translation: CASSLGVSGNTIYF.

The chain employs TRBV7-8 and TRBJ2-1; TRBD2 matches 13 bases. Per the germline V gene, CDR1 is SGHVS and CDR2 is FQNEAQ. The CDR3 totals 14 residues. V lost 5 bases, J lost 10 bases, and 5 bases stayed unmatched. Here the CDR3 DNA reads TGTGCCAGCAGCGAAGGACTAGCGGGAGACGAGCAGTTCTTC. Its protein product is CASSEGLAGDEQFF.

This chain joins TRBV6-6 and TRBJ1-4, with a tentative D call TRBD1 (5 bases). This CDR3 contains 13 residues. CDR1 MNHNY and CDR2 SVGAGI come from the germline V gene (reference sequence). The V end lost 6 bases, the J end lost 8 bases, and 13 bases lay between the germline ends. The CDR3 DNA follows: TGTGCCAGCAGAGGGACCGCGGGGGAAAAACTGTTTTTT. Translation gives CASRGTAGEKLFF.

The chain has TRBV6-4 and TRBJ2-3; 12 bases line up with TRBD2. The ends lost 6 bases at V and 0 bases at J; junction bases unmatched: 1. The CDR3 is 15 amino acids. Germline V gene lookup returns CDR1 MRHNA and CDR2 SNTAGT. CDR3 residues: CASRGLAGSTDTQYF. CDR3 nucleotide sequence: TGTGCCAGCAGAGGACTAGCGGGAAGCACAGATACGCAGTATTTT.

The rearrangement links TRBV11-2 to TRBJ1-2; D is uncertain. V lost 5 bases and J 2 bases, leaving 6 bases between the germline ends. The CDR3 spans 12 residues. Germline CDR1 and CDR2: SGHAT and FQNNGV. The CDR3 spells CASSGRNYGYTF. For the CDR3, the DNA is TGTGCCAGCAGCGGACGGAACTATGGCTACACCTTC.

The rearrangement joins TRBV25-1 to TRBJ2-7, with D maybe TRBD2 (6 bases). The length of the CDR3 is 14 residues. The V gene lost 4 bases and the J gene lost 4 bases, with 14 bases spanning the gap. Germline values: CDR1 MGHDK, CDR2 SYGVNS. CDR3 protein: CASSAAGRMYEQYF. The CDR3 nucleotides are TGTGCCAGCAGTGCGGCGGGAAGGATGTACGAGCAGTACTTC.

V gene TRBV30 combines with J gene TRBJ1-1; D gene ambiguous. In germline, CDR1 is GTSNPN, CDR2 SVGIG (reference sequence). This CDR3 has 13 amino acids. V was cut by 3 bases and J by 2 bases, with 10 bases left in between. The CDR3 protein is CAWRDGFNTEAFF. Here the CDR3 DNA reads TGTGCCTGGAGGGACGGATTTAACACTGAAGCTTTCTTT.

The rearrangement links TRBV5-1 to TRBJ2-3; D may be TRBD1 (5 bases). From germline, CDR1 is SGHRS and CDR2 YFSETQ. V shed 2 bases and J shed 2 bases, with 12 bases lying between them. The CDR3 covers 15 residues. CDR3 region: CASSFGDSFTDTQYF. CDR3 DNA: TGCGCCAGCAGCTTTGGTGACAGCTTCACAGATACGCAGTATTTT.

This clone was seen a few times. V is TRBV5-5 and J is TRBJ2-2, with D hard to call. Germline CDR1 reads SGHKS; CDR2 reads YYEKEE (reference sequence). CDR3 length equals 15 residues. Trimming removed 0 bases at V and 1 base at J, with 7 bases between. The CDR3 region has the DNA TGTGCCAGCAGCTTGGTACCGGGGAACACCGGGGAGCTGTTTTTT. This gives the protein CASSLVPGNTGELFF.

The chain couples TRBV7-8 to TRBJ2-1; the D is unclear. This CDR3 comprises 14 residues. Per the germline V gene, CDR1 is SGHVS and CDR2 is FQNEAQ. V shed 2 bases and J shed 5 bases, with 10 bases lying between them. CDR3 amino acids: CASSLLDIDNEQFF. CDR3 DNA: TGTGCCAGCAGCTTACTAGACATCGACAATGAGCAGTTCTTC.

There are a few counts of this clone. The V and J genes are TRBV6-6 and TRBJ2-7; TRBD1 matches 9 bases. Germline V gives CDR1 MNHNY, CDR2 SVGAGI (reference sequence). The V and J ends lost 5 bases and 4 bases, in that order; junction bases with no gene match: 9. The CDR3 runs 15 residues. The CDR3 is CASSPPGQGFYEQYF. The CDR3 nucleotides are TGTGCCAGCAGTCCCCCCGGACAGGGGTTTTACGAGCAGTACTTC.

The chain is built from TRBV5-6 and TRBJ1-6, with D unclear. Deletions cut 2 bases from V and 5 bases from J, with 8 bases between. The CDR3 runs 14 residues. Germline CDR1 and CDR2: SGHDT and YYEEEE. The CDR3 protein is CASSLGPNNSPLHF. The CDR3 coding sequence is TGTGCCAGCAGCTTAGGACCCAATAATTCACCCCTCCACTTT.

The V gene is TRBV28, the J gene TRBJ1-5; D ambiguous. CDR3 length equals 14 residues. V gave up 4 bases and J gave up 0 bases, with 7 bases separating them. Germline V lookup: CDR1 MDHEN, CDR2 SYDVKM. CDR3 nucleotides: TGTGCCAGCAGTTCCCTGCATAGCAATCAGCCCCAGCATTTT. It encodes CASSSLHSNQPQHF.

The CDR3 sequence is CASSQVVRGIEQYF. As DNA, the CDR3 is TGCGCCAGCAGCCAAGTAGTAAGAGGGATCGAGCAGTACTTC. This chain uses TRBV4-3 with TRBJ2-7; a weak D match, TRBD2 (5 bases). Looked up from germline, CDR1 is LGHNA and CDR2 is YSLEER. V lost 1 base and J lost 6, with 13 bases in between. The CDR3 extends over 14 amino acids.

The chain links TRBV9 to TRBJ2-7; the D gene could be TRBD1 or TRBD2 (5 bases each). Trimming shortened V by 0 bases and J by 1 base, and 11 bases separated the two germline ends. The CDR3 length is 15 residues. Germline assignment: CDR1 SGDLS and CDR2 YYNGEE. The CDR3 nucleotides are TGTGCCAGCAGCGTAGGAGGGGCAAGGTCCTACGAGCAGTACTTC. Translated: CASSVGGARSYEQYF. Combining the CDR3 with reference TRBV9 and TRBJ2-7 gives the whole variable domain DSGVTQTPKHLITATGQRVTLRCSPRSGDLSVYWYQQSLDQGLQFLIQYYNGEERAKGNILERFSAQQFPDLHSELNLSSLELGDSALYFCASSVGGARSYEQYFGPGTRLTVT.

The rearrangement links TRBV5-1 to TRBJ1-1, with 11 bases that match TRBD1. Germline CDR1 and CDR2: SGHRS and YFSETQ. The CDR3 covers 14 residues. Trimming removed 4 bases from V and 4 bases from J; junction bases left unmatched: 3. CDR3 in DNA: TGCGCCAGCAGCCCGGGACAGGGGGGCACTGAAGCTTTCTTT. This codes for CASSPGQGGTEAFF. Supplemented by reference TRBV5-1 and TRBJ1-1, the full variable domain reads KAGVTQTPRYLIKTRGQQVTLSCSPISGHRSVSWYQQTPGQGLQFLFEYFSETQRNKGNFPGRFSGRQFSNSRSEMNVSTLELGDSALYLCASSPGQGGTEAFFGQGTRLTVV.